A single sample is the source of the 15 T cell receptor beta chains below, sequenced in a study of response to subunit inactivated influenza vaccine (dated by TCRdb to 2016 to 2019). The library was prepared using RT-PCR. Sequencing relied on an Illumina HiSeq 2500. In TCRdb, the public reads were trimmed at Q25 with fastp and aligned with MiXCR, with productive beta chains retained. Here each entry gathers all rows of one CDR3 protein and keeps the most common genes and DNA. Across this sample there are hundreds of thousands of distinct CDR3 sequences, with approximately 7.6% seen only once. The ten largest clones capture over 10% of the sample. The sample here was PBMCs from blood, taken roughly 24 months after vaccination. The receptors shown here come from a man aged 50 to 75 who received an inactivated influenza vaccine. Donor details come from another sample of the same person, matched by shared clones.

This clonotype was counted many times. The V gene is TRBV6-5, the J gene TRBJ2-2, with D hard to call. The germline V gene encodes CDR1 MNHEY and CDR2 SVGAGI. The V and J ends lost 4 bases and 8 bases respectively, with 11 bases between them. CDR3 length equals 13 residues. CDR3 nucleotides: TGTGCCAGCAGTTTGTCTAACCGAGGGGAGCTGTTTTTT. Its translation is CASSLSNRGELFF.

There are many counts of this clonotype. The rearrangement links TRBV7-2 to TRBJ1-4; no clear D. The CDR3 totals 13 residues. Looked up from germline, CDR1 is SGHTA and CDR2 is FQGNSA. With 1 base removed from V and 13 bases from J, the gap between germline ends came to 13 bases. Here the CDR3 reads CASSLEWQNGLFF. The DNA of the CDR3 is TGTGCCAGCAGCTTAGAGTGGCAGAATGGACTGTTTTTT.

V usage is TRBV20-1 and J usage is TRBJ1-5; TRBD1 might be the D (5 bases). This CDR3 has 14 residues. Germline V lookup: CDR1 DFQATT, CDR2 SNEGSKA (reference sequence). Trimming left V 6 bases short and J 6 bases short, with 18 bases between. This chain's CDR3 is CSAGGQGSSQPQHF. Here the CDR3 DNA reads TGCAGTGCCGGGGGTCAGGGAAGTAGTCAGCCCCAGCATTTT.

This chain joins TRBV2 and TRBJ1-6; D is uncertain. The CDR3 extends over 13 amino acids. V was shortened by 6 bases and J by 10 bases, with 13 bases between the two germline ends. Per the germline V gene, CDR1 is SNHLY and CDR2 is FYNNEI. The CDR3 spells CASSDQELSPLHF. The DNA for the CDR3 is TGTGCCAGCAGCGACCAGGAACTCTCACCCCTCCACTTT.

This clonotype was counted between two and nine times. The chain's CDR3 is CASSQAGQNSNQPQHF. The CDR3 DNA reads as TGTGCCAGCAGCCAAGCCGGACAGAATAGCAATCAGCCCCAGCATTTT. V usage is TRBV4-2 and J usage is TRBJ1-5; the D gene is possibly TRBD1 (6 bases). V was cut by 1 base and J by 0 bases, with 10 bases left in between. Per germline, CDR1 LGHNA and CDR2 YNFKEQ. This CDR3 region has 16 residues.

This clonotype has more than one count but fewer than ten. The V gene is TRBV20-1, the J gene TRBJ2-7; 14 positions agree with TRBD2. The germline V gene encodes CDR1 DFQATT and CDR2 SNEGSKA (reference sequence). V dropped 5 bases and J dropped 4; count of bases not matched to a gene: 4. This CDR3 comprises 14 residues. The DNA for the CDR3 is TGCAGTGCTGGAGGGACTAGCGGGAGTTACGAGCAGTACTTC. It translates to CSAGGTSGSYEQYF.

This clonotype came up a few times. The V gene is TRBV7-2, the J gene TRBJ1-1, with TRBD1 identical over 9 bases. Looked up from germline, CDR1 is SGHTA and CDR2 is FQGNSA. The length of the CDR3 is 14 residues. V gave up 6 bases and J gave up 7 bases; unmatched junction bases: 9. CDR3 amino acids: CASRAGTGGFEAFF. The DNA of the CDR3 is TGTGCCAGCAGGGCTGGTACAGGGGGCTTTGAAGCTTTCTTT.

This chain links TRBV3-1 with TRBJ2-7, with TRBD2 identical over 7 bases. There are 15 residues in the CDR3. The trim removed 1 base at V and 4 bases at J, leaving 7 bases unmatched. Germline assignment: CDR1 LGHDT and CDR2 YNNKEL (reference sequence). The CDR3 DNA reads as TGTGCCAGCAGCCAAGCTTTGCGGGAGTGGTACGAGCAGTACTTC. It translates to CASSQALREWYEQYF.

This clonotype was counted many times. V usage is TRBV7-9 and J usage is TRBJ2-1; possible D gene TRBD2, 6 bases. The V end lost 2 bases, the J end lost 9 bases, and 17 bases lay between the germline ends. The CDR3 loop spans 15 amino acids. In germline, CDR1 is SEHNR, CDR2 FQNEAQ (reference sequence). The CDR3 region has the DNA TGTGCCAGCAGCTTACTAGCCGGGAGTCAGAGTGAGCAGTTCTTC. Translating gives CASSLLAGSQSEQFF. The full variable domain, completed using reference TRBV7-9 and TRBJ2-1, is DTGVSQNPRHKITKRGQNVTFRCDPISEHNRLYWYRQTLGQGPEFLTYFQNEAQLEKSRLLSDRFSAERPKGSFSTLEIQRTEQGDSAMYLCASSLLAGSQSEQFFGPGTRLTVL.

This clonotype has a count of ten or more. This chain links TRBV4-3 with TRBJ1-6; no clear D. This CDR3 comprises 13 residues. Germline loops: CDR1 LGHNA, CDR2 YSLEER. Trimming removed 2 bases at V and 10 bases at J, with 9 bases between. The CDR3 nucleotides are TGCGCCAGCAGCCAAACAGCCGGCTCACCCCTCCACTTT. It specifies CASSQTAGSPLHF.

Ten or more counts support this clonotype. The chain joins TRBV12-3 or TRBV12-4 to TRBJ1-2; D remains unclear. This CDR3 has 17 residues. Trimming removed 2 bases from V and 0 bases from J, with 16 bases in between. CDR3: CASSLLGLGRANYGYTF. The CDR3 DNA is TGTGCCAGCAGTTTACTCGGGCTTGGGAGAGCTAACTATGGCTACACCTTC.

The rearrangement joins TRBV14 to TRBJ2-1; 9 nucleotides agree with TRBD2. From germline, CDR1 is SGHDN and CDR2 FVKESK. V trimming: 3 bases; J trimming: 7 bases; junction bases outside the gene matches: 1. The CDR3 has 13 amino acids. The DNA for the CDR3 is TGTGCCAGCAGCCATGCGGGAGGGAATGAGCAGTTCTTC. It is translated as CASSHAGGNEQFF.

This clonotype was seen many times. V and J are TRBV7-2 and TRBJ1-1; D remains unclear. The germline gives CDR1 SGHTA, CDR2 FQGNSA. V dropped 2 bases and J dropped 1 base, with 8 bases sitting between them. The CDR3 has 14 amino acids. CDR3 nucleotide sequence: TGTGCCAGCAGCTTAACCGCCAAGAACACTGAAGCTTTCTTT. Protein sequence: CASSLTAKNTEAFF.

The chain uses TRBV18 and TRBJ1-1, with D possibly matching TRBD1 (5 bases). The germline CDR1 and CDR2 sequences are KGHSH and LQKENI. Trimming left V 3 bases short and J 2 bases short, with 10 bases between. The CDR3 has 14 residues. CDR3 sequence reads: CASSPGWGNTEAFF. Written as DNA, the CDR3 is TGTGCCAGCTCACCCGGATGGGGCAACACTGAAGCTTTCTTT.

This clonotype was detected ten times or more. The chain couples TRBV7-2 to TRBJ1-1; D not certain. Trimming took off 0 bases at V and 4 bases at J, with 12 bases between the two ends. This CDR3 contains 15 residues. Per germline, CDR1 SGHTA and CDR2 FQGNSA. As DNA, the CDR3 is TGTGCCAGCAGCTTAGCGCAAGGTCATAGCACTGAAGCTTTCTTT. Its protein product is CASSLAQGHSTEAFF.